This TCR beta chain appears in the sequencing data of a study of human T cells and chemical hapten exposure. Study summary: For sensitization, 2% DPC was applied to a roughly 2 cm by roughly 2 cm patch of upper inner arm skin.

Separate cDNA molecules received unique molecular identifiers, which the library attached to them. Each CDR3 protein is one row after TCRdb ran MiXCR on the RACE reads. The sample lists 85,000 to 100,000 distinct CDR3 sequences; around a quarter were seen once. Time point noted: patch test 3, about 24 weeks after DPC sensitization. Treatment here: therapeutic diphenylcyclopropenone sensitization with weekly scalp DPC. Whole blood that had not been fractionated was the source of extracted total RNA. Losses at the gene ends were 5 bases for V and 1 base for J; bases not matched to a gene: 5. The CDR3 is 15 amino acids. Germline-derived CDR1 and CDR2 are SNHLY and FYNNEI.

This specimen consisted of whole blood, obtained in connection with sensitization to the hapten diphenylcyclopropenone (DPC). The receptor's source is a man aged 40-49 years with alopecia areata. Some clones in this sample may be carry-over from other donors' samples. V and J are TRBV2 and TRBJ2-3, with TRBD2 matching over 8 bases. The CDR3 coding sequence is TGTGCCAGCAGTCGTCCGGGGGGGGGCACAGATACGCAGTATTTT. This translates into CASSRPGGGTDTQYF.